This paragraph covers one T cell receptor (beta chain) sequence. Its specificity is not known. These data belong to a study of identical twins. Points from the study as a whole: Carriage of fewer insertions was seen in abundant cord blood beta clonotypes, whereas memory repertoires showed none.

The CDR3 is made up of 12 amino acids. Trimming stripped 3 bases from V and 8 bases from J, with 13 bases between. Germline V lookup: CDR1 DFQATT, CDR2 SNEGSKA (reference sequence). One entry per CDR3 protein, called by TCRdb with MiXCR from the 5' RACE reads. In the table there are 500,000 or so distinct CDR3 sequences, 14% of which are singletons. Separately, the same data were catalogued under a study of yellow fever vaccine responses in identical twins.

This TCR came from a woman aged 18-30 years in good health. The chain links TRBV20-1 to TRBJ1-1; D call uncertain. Input material: CD4+ T cells sorted from blood. CDR3 sequence reads: CSASGSQTEAFF. CDR3 sequence (DNA): TGCAGTGCTAGTGGTTCCCAGACCGAAGCTTTCTTT.